This paragraph reports one T cell receptor (beta chain). This specimen belongs to a study of CD8+CD57+ T cells in acquired aplastic anemia. TCR beta VDJ and CDR3 were profiled, and genomic DNA was the template. TCRdb independently ran MiXCR on the reads; one entry per CDR3 protein. The repertoire holds about 220,000 distinct CDR3 sequences, with approximately 35% as singletons. There are 16 residues in the CDR3. Trimming at V came to 2 bases and at J to 1 base, leaving 5 bases not matched to a gene. Sequencing was done on a sample of sorted CD4+, CD8+, or CD8+CD57+ T cells (not recorded which) from PBMCs. This TCR came from a human donor in good health, serving as a control. The genes are TRBV12-3 or TRBV12-4 and TRBJ1-5; 7 bases are shared with TRBD1. The CDR3 DNA reads TGTGCCAGCAGTTTACTGAGGGGGCGCAGCAATCAGCCCCAGCATTTT. The encoded protein is CASSLLRGRSNQPQHF.